This T cell receptor beta chain was identified in a study of Graves' ophthalmopathy and Graves' hyperthyroidism. RNA transcripts were the template, and TCR beta CDR3 regions were amplified from them. Second-round multiplex PCR came after first-round RT-PCR with HTBI primers. TCRdb re-called the multiplex PCR reads through MiXCR, storing one row per CDR3 protein. The sample lists hundreds of thousands of distinct CDR3 sequences, about an eighth seen once, with approximately 9.8% in the top ten. This clonotype appeared many times. The CDR3 totals 14 residues. The germline CDR1 and CDR2 sequences are SGHTA and FQGNSA. The V end was cut by 1 base, the J end by 1 base, with 7 bases between.

The sequence derives from a woman aged 30 to 39 with Graves' ophthalmopathy. V and J are TRBV7-2 and TRBJ1-1; D is undetermined. Sequenced input: blood. The CDR3 reads CASSLVAGNTEAFF. The CDR3 nucleotides are TGTGCCAGCAGCTTAGTTGCGGGGAACACTGAAGCTTTCTTT.